The 5 T cell receptor beta chains in this list originate from one sample, sequenced in a study of human T cells and chemical hapten exposure. The sample's time point: pre-sensitization, week 0. The treatment was: therapeutic diphenylcyclopropenone sensitization with weekly scalp DPC. TCRdb processed the RACE reads anew with MiXCR; each CDR3 protein has one entry. Altogether 300,000 to 400,000 distinct CDR3 sequences are present, roughly 5.3% being singletons, with the ten largest covering just over 2.5%. Sample: whole blood, taken in connection with sensitization to the hapten diphenylcyclopropenone (DPC). These receptors originate from a woman aged 45-59 years with alopecia areata. Some clones in this sample may be carry-over from other donors' samples.

The rearrangement joins TRBV7-2 to TRBJ1-2; 10 positions agree with TRBD1. This CDR3 comprises 15 residues. Trimming cost V 0 bases and J 6 bases; bases outside gene matches: 4. Per the germline V gene, CDR1 is SGHTA and CDR2 is FQGNSA. The CDR3 protein is CASSLAGQGVDGYTF. Here the CDR3 DNA reads TGTGCCAGCAGCTTAGCAGGACAGGGGGTCGATGGCTACACCTTC.

This clonotype was detected a few times. This could be a read error, since a much larger clone is one nucleotide away. The rearrangement joins TRBV11-2 to TRBJ2-3, with D possibly TRBD2 on 6 matching bases. The ends were cut back, 1 base at V and 1 base at J, with 9 bases in the middle. The germline V gene encodes CDR1 SGHAT and CDR2 FQNNGV. This CDR3 spans 15 amino acids. CDR3 protein: CASSLGASGTDTQYF. The DNA for the CDR3 is TGTGCCAGCAGCTTAGGGGCTAGCGGCACAGATACGCAGTATTTT.

This rearrangement joins TRBV12-3 or TRBV12-4 to TRBJ1-4, with D perhaps matching TRBD1 (6 bases). The CDR3 has 14 amino acids. V shed 5 bases and J shed 3 bases, with 10 bases lying between them. The CDR3 protein is CASSPRTANEKLFF. In DNA form, the CDR3 reads TGTGCCAGCAGTCCCCGGACAGCTAATGAAAAACTGTTTTTT.

This clonotype has more than one count but fewer than ten. The rearrangement uses TRBV3-1 and TRBJ2-3; a weak D match, TRBD1 (5 bases). The CDR3 spans 16 residues. V was trimmed by 0 bases and J by 5 bases, leaving 15 bases between them. Germline V CDR1 and CDR2: LGHDT, YNNKEL (reference sequence). The CDR3 reads CASSQEWKGAGDTQYF. CDR3 coding DNA: TGTGCCAGCAGCCAAGAGTGGAAAGGGGCTGGAGATACGCAGTATTTT.

This clonotype was detected many times. The V gene is TRBV2, the J gene TRBJ2-5; D may be TRBD2 (5 bases). Trimming pared 8 bases from V and 4 bases from J, leaving 14 bases between. The length of the CDR3 is 13 residues. Germline V CDR1 and CDR2: SNHLY, FYNNEI. The DNA for the CDR3 is TGTGCCAGCGGCTCTGGACGGGGAGAGACCCAGTACTTC. It codes for CASGSGRGETQYF.